This TCR beta chain was identified during a study of tumor-infiltrating lymphocytes in primary liver carcinoma (dated by TCRdb to about 2017). Concerning the study at large: Between late 2015 and March 2016, a few patients in China with histopathologically diagnosed primary liver carcinoma had surgical resection. Hepatocellular carcinoma (four) or combined HCC and intrahepatic cholangiocarcinoma (one) was present in the five patients, who were three men and two women aged 30 to 69 years. Samples yielded roughly 3.5 to 8 million productive TCRbeta reads; read depth did not differ significantly between tissue types. TCRbeta repertoire sequencing covered roughly 35 specimens from 5 patients: 25 tumor regions, 5 adjacent noncancerous liver tissues and 5 peripheral blood samples. Technical replicate repertoires showed high reproducibility, with mean shared-clone rates approximately 0.9 and correlation coefficients above 0.95. The five patients had tumors staged T1-T3 N0M0, with maximum diameters ranging from about 4 to 11 cm. Across five regions of each liver tumor, along with adjacent normal tissue and blood, the study brought together TCRbeta repertoire sequencing, expression microarrays and whole-exome sequencing.

TRIzol reagent was used to extract blood RNA from unsorted whole blood, while the DNeasy Blood & Tissue kit provided the germline DNA. Patients had chronic HBV infection and were treatment-naive at sampling. Approximately 4.1 milliliters of peripheral blood were collected into K2EDTA tubes before surgery. Study-wide findings and limitations: Because only the TCR beta chain was sequenced and unpaired alpha chains were not captured, true repertoire diversity is likely underestimated. Repertoire overlap was higher between tumor regions (mean around 35%) than tumor-adjacent (approximately 17%) or tumor-blood (approximately 14%) pairs, consistent with antigen-driven expansion. The top 250 clones made up a significantly larger repertoire fraction in tumors than in blood (p = 0.039). Since the samples were bulk and unsorted, there was no way to compare CD4+ and CD8+ T cell repertoires. The study included only 4 to 6 patients, and the authors note findings should be validated in a larger study.

Comments on this clonotype: Its antigen has not been determined. A clone one base away is much larger, so this may be a read error.

TCRbeta-specific cDNA was reverse-transcribed from 500 ng total RNA using a constant-region primer and ProtoScript II reverse transcriptase. Construction of the TCRbeta libraries relied on three nested rounds of multiplex PCR, following a slightly modified ARM-PCR procedure. Sample barcodes and Illumina adapters were added in a final 25-cycle PCR with Deep VentR polymerase. Amplicons of 200-500 bp were gel-purified with a QIAquick gel extraction kit before sequencing. The TCRbeta amplicons were sequenced with 250-bp paired-end reads on an Illumina HiSeq 2500. From the authors' description of their analysis: Reads were quality-trimmed with Trimmomatic v0.33, and paired reads were merged with FLASH v1.2.11 to recover full CDR3 sequences. V, D and J germline segments were assigned to the rearranged TCRbeta sequences using MiGEC v1.2.1b. Clonotype statistics and Shannon-Wiener diversity indices were calculated with VDJtools v1.0.0. To reduce sampling bias, subsequent analyses other than the diversity analysis used only the 250 most abundant clonotypes in each sample. TCRdb handled the public reads itself, with Q25 trimming in fastp and clone calling in MiXCR, and kept productive beta chains. CDR3 protein sequences are deduplicated, and each keeps its most common genes and DNA. The authors' filters were not applied to this entry. The sample includes about 200,000 distinct CDR3 sequences, with roughly two thirds observed a single time. The ten biggest clones cover 7% to 8.5% of the sample.

Material: peripheral blood. This TCR derives from a woman aged 55-69 years with primary liver carcinoma and hepatitis B virus infection.

The CDR3 here reads CAISVTGESSPLHF. The DNA sequence reads TGTGCCATCAGTGTTACAGGAGAAAGTTCACCCCTCCACTTT. The V gene is TRBV10-3 and the J gene is TRBJ1-6; TRBD1 is perhaps the D gene, given 5 matching bases. CDR1 and CDR2, looked up from the germline V gene, are ENHRY and SYGVKD. V loses 4 bases of germline sequence and J loses 9 bases, and the interval between the two ends is 13 bases. The CDR3 has 14 amino acids, counting the end cysteine and phenylalanine. Left in the record is the CDR3 DNA by itself, 42 bases read in frame from the first base.